This T cell receptor (beta chain) emerged from a study of Ad26.COV2.S vaccination and SARS-CoV-2 variants. Overall study context: As a participant in COV1001, the donor was in the Ad26.COV2.S trial arm. Participants got Ad26.COV2.S intramuscularly, once or twice 56 days apart. Study-wide results and limits: Recipients of either vaccine or placebo displayed similar breadth of non-spike TCRs. Measures of TCR breadth and depth may have fallen short of total T cell responses.

The CDR3 is 15 residues long. Germline V lookup: CDR1 LNHDA, CDR2 SQIVND (reference sequence). V gave up 6 bases and J gave up 6 bases; unmatched junction bases: 7. This table comes from immunoSEQ multiplex PCR, and its TCRdb copy is limited to in-frame clones, with some not included. This repertoire shows hundreds of thousands of clones, approximately 88% found once; its top ten account for about 1.5%. As for this clone: Its antigen is currently unknown.

Treatment described: 15 to 20 received Ad26.COV2.S at low or high dose, single or two shots; about five received placebo; per-sample allocation not given. Vaccine and placebo recipients were sampled on day 63 after the first injection. V gene TRBV19 combines with J gene TRBJ2-2; the match to TRBD1 covers 10 bases. The sample in question was peripheral blood, obtained in a trial of Ad26.COV2.S vaccine versus placebo. This clonotype was obtained from a person between 18 and 65 years old who received the Ad26.COV2.S COVID-19 vaccine or a placebo. CDR3 in DNA: TGTGCCAGTAGCACAGACAGGGGGCTCGCCGGGGAGCTGTTTTTT. Its protein is CASSTDRGLAGELFF.